This T cell receptor beta chain was captured by sequencing in a study of CD8 T cells in ankylosing spondylitis. To note about this clonotype: As yet, its antigen is unknown.

Looked up from germline, CDR1 is SGHTA and CDR2 is FQGNSA. The length of the CDR3 is 13 residues. Between the trimmed V and J ends, which lost 1 base and 6 bases, there was a span of 9 bases. Molecular-barcoded quantitative 5'-RACE produced these TCR beta libraries. TCRdb re-called the 5' RACE reads with MiXCR, one entry per CDR3 protein. The data show approximately 300,000 distinct CDR3 sequences, around 8% seen once. General study points: As for the disease-linked clones, they showed a CD8+ phenotype and occurred at relatively low frequencies in peripheral blood. Characteristic, it appeared, of ankylosing spondylitis blood was a TCR beta motif of several highly homologous variants. There were earlier reports of some motif variants in reactive arthritis synovial fluid and blood. Clones linked to disease were reported to show significant enrichment in matched ankylosing spondylitis synovial fluid.

The sample comprised blood, either unsorted or a sorted T cell fraction (not recorded which). The clonotype originates from a male donor with ankylosing spondylitis. The gene calls are TRBV7-2 and TRBJ1-1, with unresolved D. CDR3 coding DNA: TGTGCCAGCAGCTTAGTCTATACAGCTGAAGCTTTCTTT. Translating gives CASSLVYTAEAFF. Based on the CDR3 plus reference TRBV7-2 and TRBJ1-1, the full variable domain is GAGVSQSPSNKVTEKGKDVELRCDPISGHTALYWYRQSLGQGLEFLIYFQGNSAPDKSGLPSDRFSAERTGGSVSTLTIQRTQQEDSAVYLCASSLVYTAEAFFGQGTRLTVV.